The T cell receptor beta chain under discussion was sequenced for a study of T cells in Graves' hyperthyroidism and ophthalmopathy. RNA transcripts gave rise to amplified TCR beta CDR3 regions. The HTBI primer set drove a first-round RT-PCR of the TCR CDR3. In TCRdb, the multiplex PCR reads were re-called with MiXCR into one record per CDR3 protein. The sample has about 680,000 distinct CDR3 sequences, roughly 32% seen once. A lack of ophthalmopathy progression within 18 months defined stable Graves' hyperthyroidism. The hyperthyroidism patients had all been newly diagnosed, and their disease duration was under 2 months. Their ages ranged from 18 to 65 years. Trimming cost V 5 bases and J 1 base; bases outside gene matches: 3. This CDR3 region has 15 residues.

The V call is TRBV12-3 or TRBV12-4, the J call TRBJ1-1; 11 positions match TRBD1. The sample taken for sequencing was blood. This sequence was found in a woman aged 40 to 50 with Graves' hyperthyroidism. The CDR3 coding sequence is TGTGCCAGCAGTGTCGGGACAGGGGGGAACACTGAAGCTTTCTTT. It codes for CASSVGTGGNTEAFF.